This paragraph covers one T cell receptor (beta chain) sequence. The antigen is not known. This entry is derived from a study of cytomegalovirus exposure and HLA in healthy donors. Findings of the study overall: A later analysis found TCR association rates differed by HLA locus, highest for DRB1 and lowest for HLA-C.

PCR involved 60 Vbeta and 13 Jbeta primers. The assay was immunoSEQ multiplex PCR, and TCRdb's table has in-frame clones only and misses some. The table shows under 110,000 clones, with roughly 77% occurring only once. V was pared by 0 bases and J by 3 bases, with 9 bases between. The CDR3 runs 14 residues. Germline CDR1 reads MNHNY; CDR2 reads SVGAGI (reference sequence). The specimen sequenced was PBMCs. The chain employs TRBV6-6 and TRBJ2-7; tentatively, D is TRBD1 (6 bases). The TCR comes from a man aged 35 to 55 in good health and CMV-seronegative. This CDR3 reads CASSYSGQSYEQYF. The CDR3, as DNA: TGTGCCAGCAGTTACTCCGGACAGAGCTACGAGCAGTACTTC.